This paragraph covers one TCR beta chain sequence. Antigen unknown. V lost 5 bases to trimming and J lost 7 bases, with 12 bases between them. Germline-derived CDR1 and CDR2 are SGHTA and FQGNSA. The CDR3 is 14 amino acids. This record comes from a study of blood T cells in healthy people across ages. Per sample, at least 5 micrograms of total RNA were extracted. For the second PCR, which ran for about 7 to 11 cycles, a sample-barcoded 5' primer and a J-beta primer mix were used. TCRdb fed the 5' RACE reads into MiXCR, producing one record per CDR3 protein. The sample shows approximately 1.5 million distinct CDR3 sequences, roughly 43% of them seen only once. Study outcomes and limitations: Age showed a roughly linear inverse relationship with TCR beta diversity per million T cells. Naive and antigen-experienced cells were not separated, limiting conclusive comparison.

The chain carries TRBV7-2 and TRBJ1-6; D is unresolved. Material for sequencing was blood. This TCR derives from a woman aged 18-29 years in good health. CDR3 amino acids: CASSPEGTNSPLHF. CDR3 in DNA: TGTGCCAGCAGCCCAGAGGGTACGAATTCACCCCTCCACTTT.